This TCR beta chain came from a study of blood T cell repertoires in COVID-19. Study as a whole: Sites in the United States, Italy and Spain provided acute and convalescent COVID-19 samples. PBMCs, B-cell-depleted T cells, or T cells provided the cDNA or gDNA that made up the material.

In germline, CDR1 is LNHDA, CDR2 SQIVND (reference sequence). The V gene lost 5 bases and the J gene lost 4 bases, with 9 bases spanning the gap. The CDR3 length is 13 residues. Per the original methods: Counts of nucleated cells, estimated from reference gene primer amplification, were obtained. Generated by immunoSEQ multiplex PCR, the TCRdb table keeps only in-frame clones and is missing some. Clonal size and the V and J genes are those of that table, whereas D and trimming came from the DNA. The sample has 68,000 or so clones, roughly 84% seen once. This clone showed up just a few times. The chain joins TRBV19 to TRBJ1-3; D gene ambiguous. The sample comprised peripheral blood. This receptor was obtained from a woman aged 45-60 years with acute or convalescent COVID-19. The CDR3 DNA reads as TGTGCCAGTAGTCCTCTAGCGGGAAACACCATATATTTT. Translated: CASSPLAGNTIYF.